The 16 T cell receptor beta chains reported below all come from one sample, sequenced in a study of Ad26.COV2.S vaccination and SARS-CoV-2 variants. The assay was immunoSEQ multiplex PCR, and TCRdb's table has in-frame clones only and misses some. The sample lists a few hundred thousand clones, over 75% occurring once. The treatment is: roughly 18 received Ad26.COV2.S at low or high dose, single or two shots; about 5 received placebo; per-sample allocation not given. All samples were drawn on day 63, counting from the first vaccine or placebo injection. The sample consisted of peripheral blood, taken in a trial of Ad26.COV2.S vaccine versus placebo. These TCRs come from a person between 18 and 59 years old who received the Ad26.COV2.S COVID-19 vaccine or a placebo.

This rearrangement joins TRBV11-2 to TRBJ2-1, with a tentative D call TRBD2 (6 bases). CDR3 length: 15 residues. Trimming cost V 1 base and J 2 bases, with 9 bases left between them. Germline values: CDR1 SGHAT, CDR2 FQNNGV. The CDR3 DNA is TGTGCCAGCAGCTTAGGGGACTCCGCCTACAATGAGCAGTTCTTC. Translation: CASSLGDSAYNEQFF. Variable domain in full (rest from reference TRBV11-2 and TRBJ2-1): EAGVAQSPRYKIIEKRQSVAFWCNPISGHATLYWYQQILGQGPKLLIQFQNNGVVDDSQLPKDRFSAERLKGVDSTLKIQPAKLEDSAVYLCASSLGDSAYNEQFFGPGTRLTVL.

The chain is built from TRBV21-1 and TRBJ1-1. TRBV21-1 represents a pseudogene. The CDR3 runs 16 residues. The DNA of the CDR3 is TGTGCCAGCAGCAAAGAGTTCGAGGAGAAGAACACTGAAGCTTTCTTT. It specifies CASSKEFEEKNTEAFF.

The V gene is TRBV3-1 (or the pseudogene TRBV3-2), the J gene TRBJ1-5, with D maybe TRBD1 (5 bases). The CDR3 is made up of 16 amino acids. The V and J ends lost 1 base and 0 bases respectively, with 10 bases between them. CDR1 LGHDT and CDR2 YNNKEL come from the germline V gene (reference sequence). CDR3 sequence: CASSQGQSYSNQPQHF. The CDR3 region has the DNA TGTGCCAGCAGCCAAGGACAGAGCTATAGCAATCAGCCCCAGCATTTT.

CDR3 nucleotide sequence: TGCGCCAGCAGCTTGGACGGACTGAATCAGCCCCAGCATTTT. Amino acid sequence: CASSLDGLNQPQHF. The rearrangement joins TRBV5-1 to TRBJ1-5; D remains ambiguous. The CDR3 totals 14 residues. The germline V and J ends were trimmed by 0 bases and 4 bases, with 8 bases remaining between them. CDR1 is SGHRS and CDR2 is YFSETQ in the germline V gene.

This clone was picked up one time. The chain couples TRBV19 to TRBJ2-2; possible D gene TRBD1, 6 bases. V was pared by 3 bases and J by 5 bases, with 22 bases between. The CDR3 length is 18 residues. Germline values: CDR1 LNHDA, CDR2 SQIVND (reference sequence). The CDR3 DNA reads as TGTGCCAGTAGTATTAGAACGGACAGTCTTTTGGGGACCGGGGAGCTGTTTTTT. It yields the protein CASSIRTDSLLGTGELFF.

This clone was counted only a few times. This may be a read error, as it is one base from a much larger clone. The chain couples TRBV6-5 to TRBJ2-7; D call uncertain. The CDR3 length is 11 residues. V shed 6 bases and J shed 0 bases, with 3 bases lying between them. The germline V gene encodes CDR1 MNHEY and CDR2 SVGAGI. The CDR3 DNA follows: TGTGCCAGCAGCCCCTCCTACGAGCAGTACTTC. Translating gives CASSPSYEQYF.

This clone was detected only once. This same CDR3 is encoded by further DNA sequences in the sample. The rearrangement uses TRBV19 and TRBJ2-7; D not resolved. The CDR3 runs to 14 residues. V was clipped by 2 bases and J by 2 bases, with 10 bases between them. The germline V gene encodes CDR1 LNHDA and CDR2 SQIVND (reference sequence). CDR3: CASSIHRETYEQYF. Here the CDR3 DNA reads TGTGCCAGTAGTATACATAGGGAAACCTACGAGCAGTACTTC.

The chain joins TRBV4-3 to TRBJ2-4; tentatively, D is TRBD2 (5 bases). V was pared by 0 bases and J by 3 bases, with 12 bases between. CDR3 length: 16 amino acids. Germline V gene data show CDR1 as LGHNA and CDR2 as YSLEER. CDR3 DNA: TGCGCCAGCAGCCAAGAGGGGAGTTGGGGCAAAAACATTCAGTACTTC. Its protein product is CASSQEGSWGKNIQYF.

The chain recombines TRBV7-2 with TRBJ2-5; D is uncertain. Germline V CDR1 and CDR2: SGHTA, FQGNSA. The V and J ends lost 3 bases and 5 bases respectively, with 10 bases between them. The CDR3 covers 13 residues. The CDR3 spells CASSFYVGETQYF. CDR3 coding DNA: TGTGCCAGCAGCTTTTACGTCGGCGAGACCCAGTACTTC.

The sample holds one count of this clone. The gene calls are TRBV7-9 and TRBJ1-2, with a tentative D call TRBD1 (6 bases). The V and J ends lost 5 bases and 7 bases respectively, with 20 bases between them. Germline loops: CDR1 SEHNR, CDR2 FQNEAQ (reference sequence). The CDR3 is 15 amino acids. CDR3 amino acids: CASSAGYREEGGYTF. The CDR3 DNA reads TGTGCCAGCAGCGCGGGATACAGGGAGGAGGGTGGCTACACCTTC.

CDR3 region: CASSLTGTGYNEQFF. The CDR3 bases are TGCGCCAGCAGCCTCACCGGGACAGGATACAATGAGCAGTTCTTC. The chain employs TRBV4-3 and TRBJ2-1; 8 nucleotides agree with TRBD1. This CDR3 has 15 residues. In germline, CDR1 is LGHNA, CDR2 YSLEER. J was trimmed by 4 bases and V by 4 bases; bases with no gene match: 6.

There are a few counts of this clone. The V call is TRBV28, the J call TRBJ1-6; D call uncertain. CDR1 is MDHEN, CDR2 SYDVKM, per germline. Trimming took 4 bases from V and 7 from J, leaving 11 bases between them. The CDR3 has 14 amino acids. DNA of the CDR3: TGTGCCAGCAGTTCCACGCCTCAGAATTCACCCCTCCACTTT. This translates into CASSSTPQNSPLHF.

The J gene is TRBJ2-3, the V gene TRBV30; 9 nucleotides align to TRBD2. The CDR3 has 15 residues. Trimming took 2 bases from V and 3 from J; bases not matched to a gene: 6. Germline V gene sequence: CDR1 GTSNPN, CDR2 SVGIG (reference sequence). Here the CDR3 DNA reads TGTGCCTGGAGTCTTAGCGGGAGTCGGACAGATACGCAGTATTTT. It encodes CAWSLSGSRTDTQYF.

The chain joins TRBV6-6 to TRBJ1-5; D uncertain. This CDR3 spans 12 amino acids. Trimming took 0 bases from V and 8 from J, leaving 5 bases between them. Germline V gene sequence: CDR1 MNHNY, CDR2 SVGAGI (reference sequence). The DNA for the CDR3 is TGTGCCAGCAGTTACTCGGGTGAGCCCCAGCATTTT. Its translation is CASSYSGEPQHF.

This clone was seen once. The genes are TRBV9 and TRBJ1-2, with 7 nucleotides matching TRBD1. V was pared by 5 bases and J by 2 bases, with 6 bases of the junction left unmatched. This CDR3 spans 14 amino acids. Germline lookup yields CDR1 SGDLS and CDR2 YYNGEE. Written as DNA, the CDR3 is TGTGCCAGCAGAGCCTCGGGACAGAACTATGGCTACACCTTC. As protein: CASRASGQNYGYTF.

The rearrangement uses TRBV2 and TRBJ2-5; no reliable D call. V was pared by 8 bases and J by 5 bases, with 21 bases between. The CDR3 is 15 amino acids. The germline V gene encodes CDR1 SNHLY and CDR2 FYNNEI. The CDR3 spells CASLPKGQSRETQYF. In DNA form, the CDR3 reads TGTGCCAGCCTCCCGAAAGGGCAGTCGCGGGAGACCCAGTACTTC.